One T cell receptor beta chain is described in this entry. Antigen: not known. The data derive from a study of T cell repertoires in cytomegalovirus infection. At the level of the study: Recently described HLA-C-restricted plus well-studied HLA-B-restricted CMV epitopes were used. Public TCR beta signatures provided an indication of both CMV infection and a matching HLA type.

One entry per CDR3 protein, called by TCRdb with MiXCR from the reads. The sample contains just over 450,000 distinct CDR3 sequences, 40% to 50% of which appear only once. General study points: There were HLA-C-restricted CMV-specific TCR beta clonotypes dominating the ex vivo response. The cumulative frequency of public TCR beta families distinguished individuals who carried CMV together with the relevant HLA.

Germline values: CDR1 DFQATT, CDR2 SNEGSKA (reference sequence). The germline V and J ends were trimmed by 6 bases and 10 bases, with 12 bases remaining between them. CDR3 length: 10 amino acids. The clonotype was recovered from a human donor in good health (CMV status not recorded). Some clones in this sample may be carry-over from other donors' samples. This rearrangement joins TRBV20-1 to TRBJ1-1; D gene ambiguous. The sequencing here drew on cultured PBMCs, taken from culture after CMV antigen stimulation. The CDR3 DNA reads as TGCAGTGCATTCGACTTGCGAGCTTTCTTT. Translating gives CSAFDLRAFF.